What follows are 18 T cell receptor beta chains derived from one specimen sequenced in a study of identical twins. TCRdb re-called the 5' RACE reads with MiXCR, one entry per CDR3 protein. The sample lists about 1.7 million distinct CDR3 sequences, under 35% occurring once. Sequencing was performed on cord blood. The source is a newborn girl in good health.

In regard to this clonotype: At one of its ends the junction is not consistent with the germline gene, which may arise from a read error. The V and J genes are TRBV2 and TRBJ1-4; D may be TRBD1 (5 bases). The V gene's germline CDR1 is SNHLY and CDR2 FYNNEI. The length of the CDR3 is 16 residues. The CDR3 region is CASSELADTTNEKLIF. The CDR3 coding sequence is TGTGCCAGCAGTGAATTGGCGGACACAACTAATGAAAAACTGATTTTT.

The CDR3 region has the DNA TGCAGTGCTAGTATCATCCTCCTCTATGGCTACACCTTC. This gives the protein CSASIILLYGYTF. The chain has TRBV20-1 and TRBJ1-2, with unresolved D. The CDR3 has 13 amino acids. CDR1 DFQATT and CDR2 SNEGSKA come from the germline V gene (reference sequence). Trimming pared 3 bases from V and 4 bases from J, leaving 12 bases between.

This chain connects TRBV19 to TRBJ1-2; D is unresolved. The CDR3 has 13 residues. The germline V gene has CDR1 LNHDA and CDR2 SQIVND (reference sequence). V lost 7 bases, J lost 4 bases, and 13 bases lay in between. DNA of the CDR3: TGTGCCAGTATAAGTCCCGCAACCTATGGCTACACCTTC. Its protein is CASISPATYGYTF.

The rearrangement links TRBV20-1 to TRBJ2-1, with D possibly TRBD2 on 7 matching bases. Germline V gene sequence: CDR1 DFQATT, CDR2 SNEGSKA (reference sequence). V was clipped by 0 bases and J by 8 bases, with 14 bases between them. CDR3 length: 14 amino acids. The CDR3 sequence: CSAREGGLKDEQFF. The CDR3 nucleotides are TGCAGTGCTAGAGAGGGGGGGCTGAAGGATGAGCAGTTCTTC.

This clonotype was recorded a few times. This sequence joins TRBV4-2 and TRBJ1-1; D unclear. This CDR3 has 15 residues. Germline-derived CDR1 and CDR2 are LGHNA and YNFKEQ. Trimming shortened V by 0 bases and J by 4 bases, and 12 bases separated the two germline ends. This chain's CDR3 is CASSQEMSGLTEAFF. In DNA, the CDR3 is TGTGCCAGCAGCCAAGAGATGTCTGGGCTCACTGAAGCTTTCTTT.

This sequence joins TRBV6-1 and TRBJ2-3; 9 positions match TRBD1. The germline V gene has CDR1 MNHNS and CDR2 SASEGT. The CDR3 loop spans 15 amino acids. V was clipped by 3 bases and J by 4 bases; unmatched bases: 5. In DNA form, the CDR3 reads TGTGCCAGCAGTGATCAGGGACAGGGAGCAGATACGCAGTATTTT. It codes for CASSDQGQGADTQYF.

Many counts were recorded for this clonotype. The CDR3 DNA follows: TGTGCCAGCAGTCCTTCGCGGGGGGCAGATACGCAGTATTTT. As protein: CASSPSRGADTQYF. V is TRBV27 and J is TRBJ2-3, with 8 bases that match TRBD2. J gave up 4 bases and V 5 bases, and 5 bases lay outside the gene matches. Germline CDR1 is MNHEY and CDR2 is SMNVEV (reference sequence). This CDR3 region has 14 residues.

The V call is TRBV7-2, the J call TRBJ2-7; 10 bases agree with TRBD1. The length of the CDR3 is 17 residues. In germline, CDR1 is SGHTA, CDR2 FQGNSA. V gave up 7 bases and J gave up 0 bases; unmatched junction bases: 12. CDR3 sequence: CASNSGTGVWGSYEQYF. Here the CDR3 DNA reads TGTGCCAGCAACTCCGGGACAGGGGTTTGGGGCTCCTACGAGCAGTACTTC.

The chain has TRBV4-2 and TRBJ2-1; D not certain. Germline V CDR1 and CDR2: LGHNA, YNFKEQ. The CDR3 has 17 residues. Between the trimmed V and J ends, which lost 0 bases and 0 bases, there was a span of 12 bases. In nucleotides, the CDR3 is TGTGCCAGCAGCCAAGAGCCCCGGACGAGCTCCTACAATGAGCAGTTCTTC. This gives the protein CASSQEPRTSSYNEQFF.

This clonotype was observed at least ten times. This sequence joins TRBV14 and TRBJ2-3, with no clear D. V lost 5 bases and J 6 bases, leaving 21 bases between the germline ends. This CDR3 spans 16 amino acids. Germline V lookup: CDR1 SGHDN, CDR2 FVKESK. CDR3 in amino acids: CASSSLTGWATDTQYF. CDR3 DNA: TGTGCCAGCAGCTCCCTCACCGGGTGGGCGACCGATACGCAGTATTTT. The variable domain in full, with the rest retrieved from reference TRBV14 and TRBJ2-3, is EAGVTQFPSHSVIEKGQTVTLRCDPISGHDNLYWYRRVMGKEIKFLLHFVKESKQDESGMPNNRFLAERTGGTYSTLKVQPAELEDSGVYFCASSSLTGWATDTQYFGPGTRLTVL.

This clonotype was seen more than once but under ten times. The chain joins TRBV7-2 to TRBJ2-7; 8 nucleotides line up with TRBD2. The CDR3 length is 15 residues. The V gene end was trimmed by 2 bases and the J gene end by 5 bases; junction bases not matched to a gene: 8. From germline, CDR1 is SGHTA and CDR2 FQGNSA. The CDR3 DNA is TGTGCCAGCAGCTTATCATTAGCGGGAACTCACGAGCAGTACTTC. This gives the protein CASSLSLAGTHEQYF.

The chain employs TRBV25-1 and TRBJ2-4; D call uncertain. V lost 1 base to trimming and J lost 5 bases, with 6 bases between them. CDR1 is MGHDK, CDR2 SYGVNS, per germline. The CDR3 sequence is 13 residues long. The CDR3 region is CASSESRQNIQYF. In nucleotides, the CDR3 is TGTGCCAGCAGTGAATCGCGCCAAAACATTCAGTACTTC.

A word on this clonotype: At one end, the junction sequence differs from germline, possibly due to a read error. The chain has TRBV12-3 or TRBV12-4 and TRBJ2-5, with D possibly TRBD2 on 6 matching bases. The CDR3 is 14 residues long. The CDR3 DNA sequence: TGTGCCGGCAGTTTAGGAGGGTACCAAGAGACCCAGTACTTC. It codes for CAGSLGGYQETQYF.

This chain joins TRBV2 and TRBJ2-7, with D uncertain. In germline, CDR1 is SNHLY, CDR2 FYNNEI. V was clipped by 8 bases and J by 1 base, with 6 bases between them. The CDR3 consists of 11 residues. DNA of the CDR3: TGTGCCAGCTATATTTCCTACGAGCAGTACTTC. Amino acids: CASYISYEQYF.

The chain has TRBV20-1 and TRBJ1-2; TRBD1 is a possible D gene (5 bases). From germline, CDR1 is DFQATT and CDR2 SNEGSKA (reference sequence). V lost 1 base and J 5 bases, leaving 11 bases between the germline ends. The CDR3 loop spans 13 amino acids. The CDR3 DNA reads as TGCAGTGCTAGAGTAGAGACAGATTATGGCTACACCTTC. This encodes CSARVETDYGYTF.

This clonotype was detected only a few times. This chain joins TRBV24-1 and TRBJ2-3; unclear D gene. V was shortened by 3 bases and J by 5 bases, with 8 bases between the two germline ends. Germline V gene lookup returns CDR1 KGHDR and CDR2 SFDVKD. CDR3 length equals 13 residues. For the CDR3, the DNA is TGTGCCACCAGTGATACCCTAGGAGATACGCAGTATTTT. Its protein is CATSDTLGDTQYF.

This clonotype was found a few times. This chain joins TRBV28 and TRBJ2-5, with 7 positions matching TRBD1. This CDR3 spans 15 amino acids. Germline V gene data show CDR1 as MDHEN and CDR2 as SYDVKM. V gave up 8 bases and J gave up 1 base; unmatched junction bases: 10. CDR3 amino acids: CASSTPDRAQETQYF. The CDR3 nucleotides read TGTGCCAGCTCAACTCCCGACAGGGCCCAAGAGACCCAGTACTTC.

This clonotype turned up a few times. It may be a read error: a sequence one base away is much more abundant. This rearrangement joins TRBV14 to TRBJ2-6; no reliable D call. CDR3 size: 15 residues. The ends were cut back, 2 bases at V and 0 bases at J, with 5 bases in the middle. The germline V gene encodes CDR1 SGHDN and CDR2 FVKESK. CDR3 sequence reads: CASSQYSSGANVLTF. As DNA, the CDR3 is TGTGCCAGCAGCCAATACAGCTCTGGGGCCAACGTCCTGACTTTC. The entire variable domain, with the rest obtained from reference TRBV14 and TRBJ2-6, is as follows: EAGVTQFPSHSVIEKGQTVTLRCDPISGHDNLYWYRRVMGKEIKFLLHFVKESKQDESGMPNNRFLAERTGGTYSTLKVQPAELEDSGVYFCASSQYSSGANVLTFGAGSRLTVL.